Described below is a single T cell receptor (beta chain) sequence and its context. Clones were sequenced by immunoSEQ multiplex PCR, and TCRdb holds only the in-frame ones, with some missing. There are about 74,000 clones in the sample; around 88% occur only once, and 1.5% to 2.5% lies in the top ten. This CDR3 region has 18 residues. Germline V gives CDR1 MDHEN, CDR2 SYDVKM. V lost 3 bases and J 1 base, leaving 20 bases between the germline ends. The sample originates from a study of blood T cell repertoires in COVID-19. The material sequenced was peripheral blood. V usage is TRBV28 and J usage is TRBJ2-3, with D tentatively TRBD2 (5 bases). The receptor's source is a woman of 80 years or more with active or convalescent COVID-19. CDR3 DNA: TGTGCCAGCAGTTTGTCTCTGCCCGTCGCCGGGGGCACAGATACGCAGTATTTT. Translation gives CASSLSLPVAGGTDTQYF.